This TCR beta chain was captured in a study of blood T cells in healthy people across ages. This CDR3 is 16 amino acids long. The V segment lost 6 bases and the J segment 0 bases; nucleotides outside the gene matches: 8. Germline V gene lookup returns CDR1 MDHEN and CDR2 SYDVKM. Per sample, no less than 5.5 micrograms of total RNA were extracted. PCR was performed a second time for about 7 to 12 cycles using a sample-barcoded 5' primer and a J-beta primer mix. From the 5' RACE reads, TCRdb called clonotypes with MiXCR, one entry per CDR3 protein. The sample has 1.4 million to 1.5 million distinct CDR3 sequences; roughly 40% are singletons.

Sample: blood. This chain links TRBV28 with TRBJ2-1; 7 bases match TRBD2. The TCR sequence derives from a woman aged 18-29 years in good health. The CDR3 DNA sequence: TGTGCCAGCAGACCCTACGGGGGGAGCTCCTACAATGAGCAGTTCTTC. Its protein product is CASRPYGGSSYNEQFF.